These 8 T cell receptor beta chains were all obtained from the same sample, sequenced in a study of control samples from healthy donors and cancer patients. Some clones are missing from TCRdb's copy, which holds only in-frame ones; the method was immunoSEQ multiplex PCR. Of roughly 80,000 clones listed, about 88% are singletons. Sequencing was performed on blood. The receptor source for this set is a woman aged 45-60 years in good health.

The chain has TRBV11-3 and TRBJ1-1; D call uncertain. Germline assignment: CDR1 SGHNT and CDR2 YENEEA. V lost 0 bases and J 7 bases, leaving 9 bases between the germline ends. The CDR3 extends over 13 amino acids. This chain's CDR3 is CASSLDLGSEAFF. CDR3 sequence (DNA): TGTGCCAGCAGCTTAGATTTAGGGAGTGAAGCTTTCTTT.

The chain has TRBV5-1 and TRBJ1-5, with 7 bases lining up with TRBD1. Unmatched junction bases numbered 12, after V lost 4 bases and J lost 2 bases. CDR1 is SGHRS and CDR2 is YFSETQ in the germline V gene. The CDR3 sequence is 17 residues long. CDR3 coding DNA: TGCGCCAGCAGCCTATACAATTACAGGGGTTGCAATCAGCCCCAGCATTTT. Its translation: CASSLYNYRGCNQPQHF.

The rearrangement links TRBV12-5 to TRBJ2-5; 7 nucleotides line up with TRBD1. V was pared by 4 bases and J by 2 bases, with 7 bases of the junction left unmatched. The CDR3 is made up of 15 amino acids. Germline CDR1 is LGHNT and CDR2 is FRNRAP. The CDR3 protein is CASGSPTGVQETQYF. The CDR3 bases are TGTGCTAGTGGTTCCCCCACAGGGGTTCAAGAGACCCAGTACTTC. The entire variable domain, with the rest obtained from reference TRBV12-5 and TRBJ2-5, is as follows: DARVTQTPRHKVTEMGQEVTMRCQPILGHNTVFWYRQTMMQGLELLAYFRNRAPLDDSGMPKDRFSAEMPDATLATLKIQPSEPRDSAVYFCASGSPTGVQETQYFGPGTRLLVL.

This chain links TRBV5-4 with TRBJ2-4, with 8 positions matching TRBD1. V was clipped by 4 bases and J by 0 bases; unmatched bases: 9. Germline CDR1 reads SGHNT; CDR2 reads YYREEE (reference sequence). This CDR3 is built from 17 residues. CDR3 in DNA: TGTGCCAGCAGCCTAAGGACAGGGACTTTAGCCAAAAACATTCAGTACTTC. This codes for CASSLRTGTLAKNIQYF.

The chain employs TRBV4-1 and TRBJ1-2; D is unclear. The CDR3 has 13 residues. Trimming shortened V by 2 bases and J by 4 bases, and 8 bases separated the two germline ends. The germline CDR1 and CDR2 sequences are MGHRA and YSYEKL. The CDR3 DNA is TGCGCCAGCAGCCAACTGCAGCTCTATGGCTACACCTTC. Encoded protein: CASSQLQLYGYTF.

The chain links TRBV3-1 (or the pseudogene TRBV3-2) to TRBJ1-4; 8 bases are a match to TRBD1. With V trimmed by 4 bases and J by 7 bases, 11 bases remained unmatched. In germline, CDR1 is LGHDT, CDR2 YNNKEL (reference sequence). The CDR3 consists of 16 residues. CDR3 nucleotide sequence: TGTGCCAGCAGCCGACAGATGGGACAGGCGTTTGAAAAACTGTTTTTT. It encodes CASSRQMGQAFEKLFF.

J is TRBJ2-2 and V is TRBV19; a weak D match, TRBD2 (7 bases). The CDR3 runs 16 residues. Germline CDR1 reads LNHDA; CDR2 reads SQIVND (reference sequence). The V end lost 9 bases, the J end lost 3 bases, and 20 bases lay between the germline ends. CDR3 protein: CASSDPGGPYTGELFF. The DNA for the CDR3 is TGTGCCAGCTCAGACCCGGGGGGCCCGTACACCGGGGAGCTGTTTTTT. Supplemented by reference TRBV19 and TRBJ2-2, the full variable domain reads DGGITQSPKYLFRKEGQNVTLSCEQNLNHDAMYWYRQDPGQGLRLIYYSQIVNDFQKGDIAEGYSVSREKKESFPLTVTSAQKNPTAFYLCASSDPGGPYTGELFFGEGSRLTVL.

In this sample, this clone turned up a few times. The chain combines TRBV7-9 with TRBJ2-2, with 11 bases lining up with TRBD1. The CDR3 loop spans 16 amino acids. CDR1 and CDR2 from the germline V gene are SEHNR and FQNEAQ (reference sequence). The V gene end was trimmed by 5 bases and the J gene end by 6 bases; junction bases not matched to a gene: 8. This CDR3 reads CASSPSRTGGSGELFF. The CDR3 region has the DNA TGTGCCAGCAGCCCCTCCAGGACAGGGGGCTCCGGGGAGCTGTTTTTT.